The rows below give T cell receptor beta chains drawn from one sample of a study of cytomegalovirus exposure and HLA in healthy donors. Data came from immunoSEQ multiplex PCR; TCRdb stores just in-frame clones and leaves some out. The sample consists of some 130,000 clones, 80% of them appearing once. Sequenced: PBMCs. These receptors were collected from a man in his thirties or forties in good health and CMV-seronegative. The conserved cysteine and the conserved F or W are not part of the CDR3 here. Fields, in order: V gene, J gene, D gene, CDR3 protein. A D gene is named only where the DNA matches it firmly.

>TRBV6-5|TRBJ1-5|-
ASQGSPYSNQPQH
>TRBV28|TRBJ2-7|TRBD1
ASSLTGTGIEQY
>TRBV4-3|TRBJ2-3|-
ASSQGGGRYTDTQY
>TRBV11-2|TRBJ2-3|-
ASSLRLWSNTDTQY
>TRBV6-5|TRBJ1-4|TRBD1
ASSYIQGTNEKLF
>TRBV6-5|TRBJ1-2|-
ASSYLRRGDGYT
>TRBV6-5|TRBJ2-2|TRBD1
ASSWDRGTGELF
>TRBV11-2|TRBJ2-1|-
ASSSIGGGRAGEQF
>TRBV28|TRBJ2-1|TRBD2
ASSTVSGRKF
>TRBV14|TRBJ2-7|TRBD2
ASSPPRTSVTNYEQY
>TRBV18|TRBJ1-3|-
ASQGTDSGNTIY
>TRBV6-1|TRBJ1-4|TRBD1
ASTGQGVYGEKLF
>TRBV28|TRBJ1-2|-
ASSTLNYGYT
>TRBV7-9|TRBJ1-6|-
ASSPGEWESPLH
>TRBV29-1|TRBJ2-3|-
SVVLGGTDTQY
>TRBV2|TRBJ1-1|-
ASKVLAATEAF
>TRBV7-9|TRBJ2-5|-
ASSLVGSGGETQY
>TRBV2|TRBJ2-7|TRBD1
ASRADRGAYEQY
>TRBV6-5|TRBJ2-4|-
ASSSRGAGSNIQY
>TRBV28|TRBJ1-5|-
ASSLLKPNQPQH